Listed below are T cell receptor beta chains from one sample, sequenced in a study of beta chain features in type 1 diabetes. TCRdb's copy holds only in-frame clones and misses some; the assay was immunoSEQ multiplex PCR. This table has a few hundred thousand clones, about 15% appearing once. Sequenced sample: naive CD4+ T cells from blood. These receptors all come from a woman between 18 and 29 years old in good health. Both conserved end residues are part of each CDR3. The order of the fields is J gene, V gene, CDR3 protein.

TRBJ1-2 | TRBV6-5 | CASSSHRGNYGYTF
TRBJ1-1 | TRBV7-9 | CASSPAGGGRAEAFF
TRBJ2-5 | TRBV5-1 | CASSLGDQLAIQETQYF
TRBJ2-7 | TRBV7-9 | CASSSGRLASGSYEQYF
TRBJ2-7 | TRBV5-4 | CASSLRDRLIYEQYF
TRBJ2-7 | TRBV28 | CASSSTGTLTYEQYF
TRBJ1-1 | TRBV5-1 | CASSPGQVTNTEAFF
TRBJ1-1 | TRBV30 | CAWSGADTEAFF
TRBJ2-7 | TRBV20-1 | CSAIDYEQYF
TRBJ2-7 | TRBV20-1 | CSAARALEQYF
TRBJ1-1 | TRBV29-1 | CSVAGLMNTEAFF
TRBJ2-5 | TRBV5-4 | CASSWIQGPGETQYF
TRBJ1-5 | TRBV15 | CATSGGGRSQPQHF
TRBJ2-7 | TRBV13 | CASSLGGLAGVYEQYF
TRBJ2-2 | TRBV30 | CAWAPGQPQAGELFF
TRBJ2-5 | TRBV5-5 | CASSLWGGETQYF
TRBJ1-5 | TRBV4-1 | CASSQKYPGQGDQPQHF
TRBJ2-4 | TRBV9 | CASSVALAGATKNIQYF
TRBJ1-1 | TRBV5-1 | CASSLLPNTEAFF
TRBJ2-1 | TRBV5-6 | CASSLRDIRWAEQFF
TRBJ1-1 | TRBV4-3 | CASSPNTRLPNTEAFF
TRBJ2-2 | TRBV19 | CASRGLAETGELFF
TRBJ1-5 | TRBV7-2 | CASSFYNQPQHF
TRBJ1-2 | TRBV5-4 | CASSLALGVYGYTF
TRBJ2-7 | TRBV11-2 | CASGPSGSRFREQYF